Following are 26 T cell receptor beta chains from one sample sequenced in a study of lymphopenia after photon versus proton radiotherapy. The table came from immunoSEQ multiplex PCR; TCRdb's copy has only in-frame clones and leaves some out. The data show around 20,000 clones, around 88% seen once. The starting material was peripheral blood, obtained from a patient treated with proton-based radiotherapy. Receptor source: an elderly man with esophageal cancer.

In this sample, this clone turned up once. V is TRBV7-8 and J is TRBJ2-7; D uncertain. This CDR3 has 14 amino acids. V was shortened by 1 base and J by 1 base, with 8 bases between the two germline ends. Germline V gives CDR1 SGHVS, CDR2 FQNEAQ. The CDR3 nucleotides read TGTGCCAGCAGCTTAGGATACGGTTCCTACGAGCAGTACTTC. Its translation: CASSLGYGSYEQYF.

The chain uses TRBV12-5 and TRBJ2-5; a possible D gene is TRBD1 (5 bases). The V gene lost 4 bases and the J gene lost 4 bases, with 10 bases spanning the gap. This CDR3 has 13 amino acids. CDR1 and CDR2 from the germline V gene are LGHNT and FRNRAP. The CDR3 sequence is CASGSTQGETQYF. CDR3 in DNA: TGTGCTAGTGGTTCAACGCAGGGAGAGACCCAGTACTTC.

This rearrangement joins TRBV25-1 to TRBJ2-7; perhaps D is TRBD1 or TRBD2 (5 bases each). Germline loops: CDR1 MGHDK, CDR2 SYGVNS. The CDR3 spans 18 residues. Trimming took off 1 base at V and 0 bases at J, with 19 bases between the two ends. In nucleotides, the CDR3 is TGTGCCAGCAGTGAATCAGGGTGGAGGCAGAGGAGCTCCTACGAGCAGTACTTC. This encodes CASSESGWRQRSSYEQYF.

The chain employs TRBV9 and TRBJ2-7, with TRBD1 matching 10 bases. V shed 0 bases, J shed 5 bases, and the junction held 8 bases outside the gene matches. The V gene's germline CDR1 is SGDLS and CDR2 YYNGEE. This CDR3 contains 16 residues. The chain's CDR3 is CASSVEVGQGVNEQYF. DNA for the CDR3: TGTGCCAGCAGCGTAGAGGTCGGACAGGGGGTAAACGAGCAGTACTTC.

The rearrangement links TRBV5-4 to TRBJ1-2; the D is unclear. V lost 4 bases to trimming and J lost 7 bases, with 17 bases between them. The CDR3 runs 14 residues. Germline V CDR1 and CDR2: SGHNT, YYREEE (reference sequence). The CDR3 reads CASSEDGFIGGYTF. In DNA, the CDR3 is TGTGCCAGCAGCGAGGACGGATTTATAGGTGGCTACACCTTC.

The J gene is TRBJ2-1, the V gene TRBV7-9; 11 bases fit TRBD2. The J segment lost 7 bases and the V segment lost 5 bases, leaving 13 bases of the junction unmatched. CDR1 is SEHNR, CDR2 FQNEAQ, per germline (reference sequence). The CDR3 consists of 17 residues. The CDR3 loop reads CASSRSGTSGLLNEQFF. CDR3 nucleotides: TGTGCCAGCAGCCGGAGCGGGACTAGCGGACTGTTGAATGAGCAGTTCTTC. The variable domain in full, completed from reference TRBV7-9 and TRBJ2-1, reads DTGVSQNPRHKITKRGQNVTFRCDPISEHNRLYWYRQTLGQGPEFLTYFQNEAQLEKSRLLSDRFSAERPKGSFSTLEIQRTEQGDSAMYLCASSRSGTSGLLNEQFFGPGTRLTVL.

The chain couples TRBV19 to TRBJ1-3; 9 bases are a match to TRBD1. Germline V gene lookup returns CDR1 LNHDA and CDR2 SQIVND (reference sequence). Losses at the gene ends were 6 bases for V and 3 bases for J; bases not matched to a gene: 3. The CDR3 sequence is 14 residues long. The CDR3 protein is CASSRQGDGNTIYF. The CDR3 DNA reads TGTGCCAGTAGCAGACAGGGGGATGGAAACACCATATATTTT.

V and J are TRBV7-3 and TRBJ2-6; D call uncertain. CDR1 and CDR2 (germline): SGHTA, FQGTGA. Between the trimmed V and J ends, which lost 3 bases and 0 bases, there was a span of 6 bases. The CDR3 is 15 amino acids. The DNA of the CDR3 is TGTGCCAGCAGCTTCAGCGACTCTGGGGCCAACGTCCTGACTTTC. This encodes CASSFSDSGANVLTF. Supplemented by reference TRBV7-3 and TRBJ2-6, the full variable domain reads GAGVSQTPSNKVTEKGKYVELRCDPISGHTALYWYRQSLGQGPEFLIYFQGTGAADDSGLPNDRFFAVRPEGSVSTLKIQRTERGDSAVYLCASSFSDSGANVLTFGAGSRLTVL.

The V gene is TRBV9, the J gene TRBJ1-1; 7 positions agree with TRBD1. Germline CDR1 reads SGDLS; CDR2 reads YYNGEE. Unmatched junction bases numbered 6, after V lost 3 bases and J lost 1 base. The CDR3 covers 15 residues. The chain's CDR3 is CASSAATGENTEAFF. The CDR3 coding sequence is TGTGCCAGCAGCGCAGCTACAGGGGAGAACACTGAAGCTTTCTTT.

V usage is TRBV27 and J usage is TRBJ2-1, with D perhaps being TRBD1 or TRBD2 (6 bases each). CDR1 MNHEY and CDR2 SMNVEV come from the germline V gene (reference sequence). V lost 2 bases to trimming and J lost 7 bases, with 12 bases between them. The CDR3 covers 14 residues. The CDR3: CASSLGGRGNEQFF. DNA for the CDR3: TGTGCCAGCAGTTTAGGGGGGCGCGGGAATGAGCAGTTCTTC.

The gene calls are TRBV11-2 and TRBJ2-1, with TRBD2 matching over 11 bases. The CDR3 spans 15 residues. Germline V gene lookup returns CDR1 SGHAT and CDR2 FQNNGV. Trimming took 6 bases from V and 6 from J; bases not matched to a gene: 7. CDR3 in amino acids: CASRPGTSGSNEQFF. As DNA, the CDR3 is TGTGCCAGCAGGCCCGGGACTAGCGGCTCCAATGAGCAGTTCTTC.

The chain carries TRBV6-6 and TRBJ1-2; unclear D gene. The germline gives CDR1 MNHNY, CDR2 SVGAGI (reference sequence). V lost 5 bases, J lost 2 bases, and 15 bases lay in between. CDR3 size: 15 residues. The CDR3 DNA is TGTGCCAGCAGTACCCCCGTCAGCCCAAACTATGGCTACACCTTC. Amino acids: CASSTPVSPNYGYTF.

The chain recombines TRBV7-8 with TRBJ1-1; 7 positions match TRBD1. From germline, CDR1 is SGHVS and CDR2 FQNEAQ. CDR3 length: 13 residues. V gave up 7 bases and J gave up 4 bases; unmatched junction bases: 6. In nucleotides, the CDR3 is TGTGCCAGCAATATTAGGGGGCCCACTGAAGCTTTCTTT. This translates into CASNIRGPTEAFF.

V and J are TRBV2 and TRBJ1-1, with 7 bases aligning to TRBD1. Germline trimming cut 6 bases from V and 1 base from J; bases unmatched to any gene: 2. The CDR3 is 13 residues long. Per germline, CDR1 SNHLY and CDR2 FYNNEI. The chain's CDR3 is CASSRQGNTEAFF. CDR3 DNA sequence: TGTGCCAGCAGCCGACAGGGGAACACTGAAGCTTTCTTT.

This clone was counted only a few times. This chain uses TRBV19 with TRBJ2-2, with D perhaps assigned TRBD1 or TRBD2 (5 bases each). This CDR3 has 15 amino acids. Trimming took off 6 bases at V and 2 bases at J, with 13 bases between the two ends. Germline-derived CDR1 and CDR2 are LNHDA and SQIVND (reference sequence). For the CDR3, the DNA is TGTGCCAGTAGGAGAGGGACGGGAAACACCGGGGAGCTGTTTTTT. It encodes CASRRGTGNTGELFF.

DNA for the CDR3: TGTGCCAGCAGCGACCCCAGGGCAGGGGGCACTGAAGCTTTCTTT. As protein: CASSDPRAGGTEAFF. The chain uses TRBV25-1 and TRBJ1-1; 7 bases match TRBD1. J gave up 4 bases and V 6 bases, and 11 bases lay outside the gene matches. Germline V lookup: CDR1 MGHDK, CDR2 SYGVNS. There are 15 residues in the CDR3. Drawing the rest from reference TRBV25-1 and TRBJ1-1, the complete variable domain is EADIYQTPRYLVIGTGKKITLECSQTMGHDKMYWYQQDPGMELHLIHYSYGVNSTEKGDLSSESTVSRIRTEHFPLTLESARPSHTSQYLCASSDPRAGGTEAFFGQGTRLTVV.

The chain links TRBV7-8 to TRBJ2-2; D is unresolved. The CDR3 runs to 11 residues. V was pared by 2 bases and J by 11 bases, with 6 bases between. CDR1 is SGHVS and CDR2 is FQNEAQ in the germline V gene. Here the CDR3 DNA reads TGTGCCAGCAGCTTAATCACAGAGCTGTTTTTT. It translates to CASSLITELFF.

The V and J genes are TRBV5-1 and TRBJ2-1; the match to TRBD2 covers 13 bases. The CDR3 runs to 15 residues. In germline, CDR1 is SGHRS, CDR2 YFSETQ. J was trimmed by 5 bases and V by 2 bases; bases with no gene match: 1. CDR3 region: CASSFGLAGDNEQFF. The CDR3 DNA is TGCGCCAGCAGCTTTGGACTAGCGGGAGACAATGAGCAGTTCTTC.

DNA for the CDR3: TGTGCCAGCAGTAAACTACAGGGGGGGGACACTGAAGCTTTCTTT. Amino acid sequence: CASSKLQGGDTEAFF. J is TRBJ1-1 and V is TRBV6-6; 8 positions agree with TRBD1. This CDR3 has 15 amino acids. J lost 3 bases, V lost 5 bases, and 8 bases had no gene match. Germline V gene sequence: CDR1 MNHNY, CDR2 SVGAGI (reference sequence).

The count of this clone is one. This rearrangement joins TRBV9 to TRBJ2-1; D gene ambiguous. This CDR3 is built from 13 residues. V lost 0 bases, J lost 6 bases, and 7 bases lay in between. Germline assignment: CDR1 SGDLS and CDR2 YYNGEE. This CDR3 is CASSVGVGNEQFF. In DNA, the CDR3 is TGTGCCAGCAGCGTAGGGGTGGGCAATGAGCAGTTCTTC.

The chain employs TRBV2 and TRBJ1-5; tentatively, D is TRBD1 (6 bases). Germline V lookup: CDR1 SNHLY, CDR2 FYNNEI. The CDR3 has 14 residues. The V end was cut by 6 bases, the J end by 7 bases, with 16 bases between. For the CDR3, the DNA is TGTGCCAGCAGGAAAGGGGCAGGGGACCAGCCCCAGCATTTT. Amino acid sequence: CASRKGAGDQPQHF.

V is TRBV28 and J is TRBJ1-2, with 7 bases fitting TRBD1. Germline loops: CDR1 MDHEN, CDR2 SYDVKM. J lost 6 bases, V lost 1 base, and 11 bases had no gene match. The CDR3 extends over 16 amino acids. CDR3 sequence (DNA): TGTGCCAGCAGTTTATTATCCAGGGACAGCGGTGATGGCTACACCTTC. Amino acid sequence: CASSLLSRDSGDGYTF.

J is TRBJ2-5 and V is TRBV13; 9 bases agree with TRBD1. The CDR3 is 16 amino acids. V gave up 4 bases and J gave up 4 bases; unmatched junction bases: 10. The germline V gene has CDR1 PRHDT and CDR2 FYEKMQ (reference sequence). This CDR3 is CASSSTGTGPGETQYF. In DNA, the CDR3 is TGTGCCAGCAGCTCCACCGGGACAGGGCCAGGAGAGACCCAGTACTTC.

The V call is TRBV12-5, the J call TRBJ1-1; D is unresolved. V gave up 1 base and J gave up 2 bases, with 5 bases separating them. The CDR3 extends over 13 amino acids. Germline values: CDR1 LGHNT, CDR2 FRNRAP. The CDR3 loop is CASGLEPNTEAFF. The CDR3, as DNA: TGTGCTAGTGGTTTGGAACCCAACACTGAAGCTTTCTTT.

This chain joins TRBV4-1 and TRBJ2-5; TRBD1 agrees at 7 bases. Germline trimming cut 0 bases from V and 6 bases from J; bases unmatched to any gene: 7. The germline V gene encodes CDR1 MGHRA and CDR2 YSYEKL. The CDR3 is 15 residues long. The CDR3 sequence: CASSQEGTVFQTQYF. DNA for the CDR3: TGCGCCAGCAGCCAAGAAGGGACAGTCTTTCAGACCCAGTACTTC.

The DNA of the CDR3 is TGTGCCAGCAGCTTAACCCGGGACCCCCGCTCCTACAATGAGCAGTTCTTC. This sequence encodes CASSLTRDPRSYNEQFF. The V gene is TRBV7-9, the J gene TRBJ2-1; the D call may be TRBD1 or TRBD2 (5 bases each). Germline V gives CDR1 SEHNR, CDR2 FQNEAQ (reference sequence). The CDR3 totals 17 residues. V was clipped by 2 bases and J by 0 bases, with 14 bases between them.